Sequencing of this T cell receptor beta chain was carried out in a study of CD8 T cells in ankylosing spondylitis. Study-level results: Clones tied to disease were said to be significantly enriched in matched ankylosing spondylitis synovial fluid. Seemingly distinctive of ankylosing spondylitis blood was a TCR beta motif formed by eight highly homologous variants.

This clonotype was seen more than once but under ten times. Its matching antigen is unknown. Researchers built TCR beta libraries using quantitative 5'-RACE with molecular barcodes. TCRdb independently ran MiXCR on the 5' RACE reads; one entry per CDR3 protein. Counted here are about 450,000 distinct CDR3 sequences, roughly 25% occurring once; the ten biggest clones make up under 0.9%. The sample was blood, either unsorted or a sorted T cell fraction (not recorded which). This TCR came from a male donor with ankylosing spondylitis.

The CDR3 sequence is CASSRGIDYGYTF. CDR3 in DNA: TGTGCCAGCAGCAGGGGTATCGACTATGGCTACACCTTC. V usage is TRBV7-9 and J usage is TRBJ1-2; possible D gene TRBD1, 5 bases. The V end lost 5 bases, the J end lost 3 bases, and 10 bases lay between the germline ends. Germline CDR1 and CDR2: SEHNR and FQNEAQ (reference sequence). The CDR3 is 13 amino acids. Filled out from reference TRBV7-9 and TRBJ1-2, the complete variable domain reads DTGVSQNPRHKITKRGQNVTFRCDPISEHNRLYWYRQTLGQGPEFLTYFQNEAQLEKSRLLSDRFSAERPKGSFSTLEIQRTEQGDSAMYLCASSRGIDYGYTFGSGTRLTVV.